What follows describes a single TCR beta chain. This entry is derived from a study of a mutant IDH1 vaccine in newly diagnosed glioma. Libraries were prepared by immunoSEQ multiplex PCR; TCRdb keeps only in-frame clonotypes and omits some of them. The sample consists of tens of thousands of clones, about four fifths of them appearing once. The time point: baseline, week 1 (first vaccination visit). Treatment noted: pre-vaccination baseline after standard-of-care therapy. This receptor was taken from a woman aged 18 to 35 with glioma. Some clones in this sample may be carry-over from other donors' samples. The sample in question was peripheral blood mononuclear cells (PBMCs), obtained from a glioma patient treated with radiotherapy, temozolomide or both.

CDR3 amino acids: CASSEYPAGLGETQYF. CDR3 sequence (DNA): TGCGCCAGCAGTGAGTATCCAGCAGGTCTCGGGGAGACCCAGTACTTC. J is TRBJ2-5 and V is TRBV10-2; D is undetermined. Germline lookup yields CDR1 WSHSY and CDR2 SAAADI. Trimming cost V 1 base and J 5 bases, with 17 bases left between them. The CDR3 sequence is 16 residues long.